The source of this T cell receptor (beta chain) is a study of shared clonotypes between healthy human individuals. V was shortened by 4 bases and J by 1 base, with 14 bases between the two germline ends. This CDR3 contains 15 residues. The germline CDR1 and CDR2 sequences are SGHRS and YFSETQ. The table came from immunoSEQ multiplex PCR; TCRdb's copy has only in-frame clones and leaves some out. The table has 1.6 million or so clones, roughly 95% seen once; the top ten hold approximately 1%. Study-level points and caveats: Sequencing depth was predicted to influence how clonotypes are shared among donors. Generation probabilities of non-shared clonotypes were lower (relative to those shared by all four donors). Around 5% of naive CD4 clonotypes were common to a handful of donors.

Points on this clone: Its cognate antigen is unknown.

The sequenced sample was naive CD4+ T cells sorted from blood. Described subset: CD45RA+ positively selected. This sequence originates from a man younger than 45 in good health. This chain links TRBV5-1 with TRBJ2-5; D uncertain. The CDR3 DNA reads as TGCGCCAGCAGCGTGAACCCCGGGCTCCAAGAGACCCAGTACTTC. As protein: CASSVNPGLQETQYF.